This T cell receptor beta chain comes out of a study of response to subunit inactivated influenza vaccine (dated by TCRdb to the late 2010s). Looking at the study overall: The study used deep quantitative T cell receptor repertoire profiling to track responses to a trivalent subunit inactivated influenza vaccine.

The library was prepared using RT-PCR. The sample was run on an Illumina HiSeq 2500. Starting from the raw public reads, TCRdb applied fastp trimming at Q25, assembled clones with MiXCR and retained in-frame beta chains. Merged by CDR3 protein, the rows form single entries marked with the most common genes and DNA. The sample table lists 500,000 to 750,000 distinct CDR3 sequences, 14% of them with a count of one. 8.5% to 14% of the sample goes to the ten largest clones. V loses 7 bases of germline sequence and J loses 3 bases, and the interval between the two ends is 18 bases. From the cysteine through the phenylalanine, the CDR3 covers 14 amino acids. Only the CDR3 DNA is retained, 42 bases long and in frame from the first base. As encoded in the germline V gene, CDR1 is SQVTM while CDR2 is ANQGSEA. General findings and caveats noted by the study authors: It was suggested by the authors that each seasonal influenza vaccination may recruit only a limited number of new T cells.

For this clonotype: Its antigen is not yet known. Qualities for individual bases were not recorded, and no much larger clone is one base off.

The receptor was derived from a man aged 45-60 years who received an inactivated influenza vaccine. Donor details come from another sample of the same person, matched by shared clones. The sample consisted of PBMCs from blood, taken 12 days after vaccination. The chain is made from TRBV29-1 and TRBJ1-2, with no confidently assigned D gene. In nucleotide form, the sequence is TGCAGCGCCCCTGACAAAGGTCGGGACTATGGCTACACCTTC. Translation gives CSAPDKGRDYGYTF.